This paragraph covers one T cell receptor (beta chain) sequence. The data stem from a study of blood T cell repertoires in COVID-19. In the study overall: Donors in the United States, Italy and Spain gave samples during acute or convalescent COVID-19. PBMCs, B-cell-depleted T cells, or T cells were the source of the cDNA or gDNA that made up the material.

Original handling: Reference gene primer amplification gave estimated nucleated cell counts. Sequenced by immunoSEQ multiplex PCR; TCRdb stores in-frame clones only, minus some. D and trimming come from the DNA, and the V and J calls and clone size come from that table. The sample has about 190,000 clones, around 80% seen once. The TCR comes from a man aged 60 to 75 with acute or convalescent COVID-19. Sequencing used peripheral blood.

The CDR3 region has the DNA TGCGCCAGCAGCCAGACATACTACAATGAGCAGTTCTTC. Protein: CASSQTYYNEQFF. The chain employs TRBV4-3 and TRBJ2-1; D is unresolved. The V end was cut by 3 bases, the J end by 3 bases, with 6 bases between. The CDR3 is 13 amino acids. Germline lookup yields CDR1 LGHNA and CDR2 YSLEER.